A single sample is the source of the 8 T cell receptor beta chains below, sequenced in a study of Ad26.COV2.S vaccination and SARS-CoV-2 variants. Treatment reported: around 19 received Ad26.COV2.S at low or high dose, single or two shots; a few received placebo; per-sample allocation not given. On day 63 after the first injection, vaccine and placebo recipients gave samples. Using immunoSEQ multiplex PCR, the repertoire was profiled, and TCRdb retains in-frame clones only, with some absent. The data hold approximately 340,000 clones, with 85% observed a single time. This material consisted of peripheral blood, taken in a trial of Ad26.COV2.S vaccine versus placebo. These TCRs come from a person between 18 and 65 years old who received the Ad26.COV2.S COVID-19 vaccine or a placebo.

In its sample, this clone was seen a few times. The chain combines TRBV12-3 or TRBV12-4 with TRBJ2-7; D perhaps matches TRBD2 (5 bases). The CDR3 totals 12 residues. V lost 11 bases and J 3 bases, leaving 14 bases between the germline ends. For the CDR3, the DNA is TGTGCCTCCTCGTATGAGGGCTACGAGCAGTACTTC. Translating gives CASSYEGYEQYF.

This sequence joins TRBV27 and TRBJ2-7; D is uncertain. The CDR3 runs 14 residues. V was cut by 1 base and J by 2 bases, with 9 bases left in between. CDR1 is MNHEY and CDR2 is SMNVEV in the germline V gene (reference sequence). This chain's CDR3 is CASSLYSKPYEQYF. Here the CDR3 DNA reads TGTGCCAGCAGTTTATACTCCAAGCCCTACGAGCAGTACTTC.

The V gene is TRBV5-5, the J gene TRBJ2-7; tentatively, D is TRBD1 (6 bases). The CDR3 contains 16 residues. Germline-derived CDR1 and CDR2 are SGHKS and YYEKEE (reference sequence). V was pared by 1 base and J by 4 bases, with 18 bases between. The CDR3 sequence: CASSLKFYERGYEQYF. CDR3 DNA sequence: TGTGCCAGCAGCTTGAAGTTTTACGAAAGGGGGTACGAGCAGTACTTC.

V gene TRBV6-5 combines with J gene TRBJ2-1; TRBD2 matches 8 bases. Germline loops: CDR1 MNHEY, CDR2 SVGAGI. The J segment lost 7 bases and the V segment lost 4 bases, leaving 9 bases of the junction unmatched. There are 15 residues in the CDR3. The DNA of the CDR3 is TGTGCCAGCAGTTTCACCGGGACTAGGGGTAATGAGCAGTTCTTC. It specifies CASSFTGTRGNEQFF.

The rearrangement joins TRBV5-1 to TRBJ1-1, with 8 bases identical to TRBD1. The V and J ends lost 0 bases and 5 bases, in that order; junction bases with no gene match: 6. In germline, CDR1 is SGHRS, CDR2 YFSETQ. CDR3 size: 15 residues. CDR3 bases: TGCGCCAGCAGCTTGGTGGGCAGGGGGCGAACTGAAGCTTTCTTT. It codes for CASSLVGRGRTEAFF.

The CDR3 here is CASSRDSNQPQHF. The CDR3 coding sequence is TGTGCCAGCAGCCGGGACAGTAATCAGCCCCAGCATTTT. The rearrangement joins TRBV2 to TRBJ1-5; 7 bases are a match to TRBD1. Germline CDR1 and CDR2: SNHLY and FYNNEI. The V and J ends lost 6 bases and 4 bases, in that order; junction bases with no gene match: 3. This CDR3 contains 13 residues. Full variable domain (remainder filled in from reference TRBV2 and TRBJ1-5): EPEVTQTPSHQVTQMGQEVILRCVPISNHLYFYWYRQILGQKVEFLVSFYNNEISEKSEIFDDQFSVERPDGSNFTLKIRSTKLEDSAMYFCASSRDSNQPQHFGDGTRLSIL.

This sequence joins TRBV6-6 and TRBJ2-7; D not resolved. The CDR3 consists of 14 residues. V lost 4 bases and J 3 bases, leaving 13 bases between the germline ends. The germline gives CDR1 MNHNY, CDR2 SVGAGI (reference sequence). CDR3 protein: CASSSETTDYEQYF. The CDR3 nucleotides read TGTGCCAGCAGTTCCGAAACCACCGACTACGAGCAGTACTTC.

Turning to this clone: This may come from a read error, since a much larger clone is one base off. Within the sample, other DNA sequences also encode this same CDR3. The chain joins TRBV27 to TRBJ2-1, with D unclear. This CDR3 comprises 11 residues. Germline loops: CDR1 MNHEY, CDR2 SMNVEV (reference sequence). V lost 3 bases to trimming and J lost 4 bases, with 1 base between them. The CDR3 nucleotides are TGTGCCAGCAGTTTGTACAATGAGCAGTTCTTC. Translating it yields CASSLYNEQFF.